The present entry profiles one TCR beta chain with its context. V was trimmed by 2 bases and J by 0 bases, leaving 11 bases between them. Germline V gives CDR1 SGHTA, CDR2 FQGNSA. This CDR3 is built from 16 residues. This record belongs to a study of control samples from healthy donors and cancer patients. The data were produced by immunoSEQ multiplex PCR, yet TCRdb's version contains in-frame clones alone and is incomplete. This sample has tens of thousands of clones, with 90% found just once. Sequenced sample: PBMCs. The V gene is TRBV7-2, the J gene TRBJ2-4; D is ambiguous. The sequence derives from a man aged 60 to 69 with colorectal cancer. The CDR3 DNA follows: TGTGCCAGCAGCTTATACGGGCGTCTAGCCAAAAACATTCAGTACTTC. Its protein product is CASSLYGRLAKNIQYF.